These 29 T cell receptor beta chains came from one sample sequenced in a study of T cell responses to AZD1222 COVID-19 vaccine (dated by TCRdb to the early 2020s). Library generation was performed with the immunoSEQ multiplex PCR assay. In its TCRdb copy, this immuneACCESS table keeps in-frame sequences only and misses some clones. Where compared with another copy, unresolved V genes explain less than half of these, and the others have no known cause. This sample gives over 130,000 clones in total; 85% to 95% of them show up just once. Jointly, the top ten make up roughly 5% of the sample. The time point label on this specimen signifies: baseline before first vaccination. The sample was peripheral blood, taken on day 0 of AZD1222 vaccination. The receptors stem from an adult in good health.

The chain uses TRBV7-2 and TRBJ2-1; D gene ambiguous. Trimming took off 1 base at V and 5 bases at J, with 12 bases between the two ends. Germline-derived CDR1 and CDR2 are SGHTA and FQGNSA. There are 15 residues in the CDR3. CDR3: CASSLVPFNHNEQFF. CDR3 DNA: TGTGCCAGCAGCTTAGTCCCGTTCAACCACAATGAGCAGTTCTTC.

CDR3 nucleotides: TGCGCCAGCAGCTTGTCAAGGGGCCTCTCCACAGATACGCAGTATTTT. Translated: CASSLSRGLSTDTQYF. This chain connects TRBV5-1 to TRBJ2-3; a possible D gene is TRBD1 (5 bases). Looked up from germline, CDR1 is SGHRS and CDR2 is YFSETQ. CDR3 length: 16 residues. V was clipped by 1 base and J by 2 bases, with 14 bases between them.

The CDR3 DNA follows: TGTGCCTGGACCCGAGGAGTAGCGGCCGCAATGAGCTCCTACAATGAGCAGTTCTTC. It yields the protein CAWTRGVAAAMSSYNEQFF. J is TRBJ2-1 and V is TRBV30; D might be TRBD2 (6 bases). The CDR3 runs 19 residues. Germline assignment: CDR1 GTSNPN and CDR2 SVGIG (reference sequence). V lost 4 bases and J lost 0, with 25 bases in between.

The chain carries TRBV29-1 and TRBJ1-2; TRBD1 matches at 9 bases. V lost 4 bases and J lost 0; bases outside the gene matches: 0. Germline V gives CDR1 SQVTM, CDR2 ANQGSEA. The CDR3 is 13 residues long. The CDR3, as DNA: TGCAGCGTTGGGGACAGGGCTAACTATGGCTACACCTTC. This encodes CSVGDRANYGYTF.

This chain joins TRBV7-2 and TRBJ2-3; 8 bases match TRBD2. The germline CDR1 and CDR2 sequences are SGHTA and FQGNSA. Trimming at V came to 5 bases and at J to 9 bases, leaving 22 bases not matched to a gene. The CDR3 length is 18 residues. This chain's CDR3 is CASSVVGSASGLPLTQYF. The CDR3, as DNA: TGTGCCAGCAGCGTTGTGGGGTCCGCTAGCGGGCTCCCTTTGACGCAGTATTTT.

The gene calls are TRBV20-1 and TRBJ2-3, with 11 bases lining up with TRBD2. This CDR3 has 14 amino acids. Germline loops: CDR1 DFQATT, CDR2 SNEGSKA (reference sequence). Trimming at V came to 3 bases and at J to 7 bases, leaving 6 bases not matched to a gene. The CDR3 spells CSASNSGGVNTQYF. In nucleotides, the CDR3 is TGCAGTGCTAGTAATAGCGGGGGGGTAAATACGCAGTATTTT.

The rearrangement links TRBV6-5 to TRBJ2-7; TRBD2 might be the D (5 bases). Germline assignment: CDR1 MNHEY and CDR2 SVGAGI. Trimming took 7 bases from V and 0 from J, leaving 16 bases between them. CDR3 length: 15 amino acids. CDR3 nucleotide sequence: TGTGCCAGCAACCCCGGGAACTACTACTCCTACGAGCAGTACTTC. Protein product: CASNPGNYYSYEQYF.

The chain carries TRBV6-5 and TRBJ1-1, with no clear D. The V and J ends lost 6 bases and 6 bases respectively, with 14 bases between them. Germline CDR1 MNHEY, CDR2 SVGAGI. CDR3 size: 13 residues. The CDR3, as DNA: TGTGCCAGCAGGGCTGTACCGGAAGCTGAAGCTTTCTTT. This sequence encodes CASRAVPEAEAFF.

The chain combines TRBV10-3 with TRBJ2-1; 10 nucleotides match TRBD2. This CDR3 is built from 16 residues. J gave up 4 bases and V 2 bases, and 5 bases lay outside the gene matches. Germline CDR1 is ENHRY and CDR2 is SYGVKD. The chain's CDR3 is CAISELTSGDYNEQFF. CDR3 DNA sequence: TGTGCCATCAGTGAGCTAACTAGCGGGGATTACAATGAGCAGTTCTTC.

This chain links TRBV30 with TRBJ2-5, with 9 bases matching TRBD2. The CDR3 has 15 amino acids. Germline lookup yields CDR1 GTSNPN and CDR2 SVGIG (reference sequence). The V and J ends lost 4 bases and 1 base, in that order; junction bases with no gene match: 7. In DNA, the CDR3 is TGTGCCTGGAAGGTAGCGGGAGAACCCCAAGAGACCCAGTACTTC. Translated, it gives CAWKVAGEPQETQYF. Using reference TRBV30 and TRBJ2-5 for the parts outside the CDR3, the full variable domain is SQTIHQWPATLVQPVGSPLSLECTVEGTSNPNLYWYRQAAGRGLQLLFYSVGIGQISSEVPQNLSASRPQDRQFILSSKKLLLSDSGFYLCAWKVAGEPQETQYFGPGTRLLVL.

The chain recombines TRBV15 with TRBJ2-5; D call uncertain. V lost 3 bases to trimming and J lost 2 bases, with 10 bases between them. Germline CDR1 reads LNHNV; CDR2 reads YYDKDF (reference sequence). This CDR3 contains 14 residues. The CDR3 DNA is TGTGCCACCAGCAGGGTCCACCGGCAAGAGACCCAGTACTTC. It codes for CATSRVHRQETQYF.

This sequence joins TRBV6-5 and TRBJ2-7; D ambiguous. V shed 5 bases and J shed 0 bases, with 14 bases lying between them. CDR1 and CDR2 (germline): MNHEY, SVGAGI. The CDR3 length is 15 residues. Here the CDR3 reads CASSKGPMGSYEQYF. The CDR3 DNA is TGTGCCAGCAGTAAGGGCCCTATGGGCTCCTACGAGCAGTACTTC.

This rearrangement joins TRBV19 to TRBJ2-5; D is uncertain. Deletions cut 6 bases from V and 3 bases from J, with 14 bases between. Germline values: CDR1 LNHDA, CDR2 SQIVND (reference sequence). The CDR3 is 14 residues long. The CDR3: CASSPAPTKETQYF. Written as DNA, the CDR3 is TGTGCCAGTAGCCCGGCTCCTACCAAAGAGACCCAGTACTTC. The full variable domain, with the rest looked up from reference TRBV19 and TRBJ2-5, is DGGITQSPKYLFRKEGQNVTLSCEQNLNHDAMYWYRQDPGQGLRLIYYSQIVNDFQKGDIAEGYSVSREKKESFPLTVTSAQKNPTAFYLCASSPAPTKETQYFGPGTRLLVL.

The CDR3 DNA sequence: TGCAGCGTCGGAGGCCTAGGGGATCAGCCCCAGCATTTT. Translation gives CSVGGLGDQPQHF. The genes are TRBV29-1 and TRBJ1-5; D perhaps matches TRBD1 (5 bases). The CDR3 is made up of 13 amino acids. Germline CDR1 and CDR2: SQVTM and ANQGSEA. Deletions cut 6 bases from V and 5 bases from J, with 14 bases between. Full variable domain (remainder filled in from reference TRBV29-1 and TRBJ1-5): SAVISQKPSRDICQRGTSLTIQCQVDSQVTMMFWYRQQPGQSLTLIATANQGSEATYESGFVIDKFPISRPNLTFSTLTVSNMSPEDSSIYLCSVGGLGDQPQHFGDGTRLSIL.

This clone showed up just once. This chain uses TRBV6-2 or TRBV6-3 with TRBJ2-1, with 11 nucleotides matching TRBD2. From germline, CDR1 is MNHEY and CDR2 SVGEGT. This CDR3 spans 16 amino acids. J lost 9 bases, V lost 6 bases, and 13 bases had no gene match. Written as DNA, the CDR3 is TGTGCCAGCAGCCCCGTGGGTAGCGGGGGGGCTGGTGAGCAGTTCTTC. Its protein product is CASSPVGSGGAGEQFF.

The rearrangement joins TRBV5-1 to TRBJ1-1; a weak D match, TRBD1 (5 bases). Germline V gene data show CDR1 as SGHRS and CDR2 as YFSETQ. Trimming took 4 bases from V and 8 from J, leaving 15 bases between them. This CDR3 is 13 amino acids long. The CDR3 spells CASSGPGPREAFF. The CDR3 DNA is TGCGCCAGCAGCGGTCCGGGACCCCGGGAAGCTTTCTTT.

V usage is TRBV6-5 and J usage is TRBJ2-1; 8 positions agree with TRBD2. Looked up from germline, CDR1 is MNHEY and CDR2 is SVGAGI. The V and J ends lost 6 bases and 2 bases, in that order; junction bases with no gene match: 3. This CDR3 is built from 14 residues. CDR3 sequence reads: CASSGGAPYNEQFF. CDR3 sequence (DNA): TGTGCCAGCAGCGGGGGGGCCCCCTACAATGAGCAGTTCTTC.

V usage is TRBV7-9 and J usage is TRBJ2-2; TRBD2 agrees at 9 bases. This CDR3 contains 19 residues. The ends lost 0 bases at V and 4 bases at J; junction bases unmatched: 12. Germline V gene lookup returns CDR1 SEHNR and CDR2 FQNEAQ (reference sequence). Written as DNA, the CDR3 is TGTGCCAGCAGCTTAGCAGCTAGCGGGACGATATGGGGCACCGGGGAGCTGTTTTTT. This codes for CASSLAASGTIWGTGELFF.

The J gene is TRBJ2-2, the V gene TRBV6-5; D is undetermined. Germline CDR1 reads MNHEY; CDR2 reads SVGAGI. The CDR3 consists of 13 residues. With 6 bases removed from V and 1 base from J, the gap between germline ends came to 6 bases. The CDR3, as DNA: TGTGCCAGCAGGGCAGGGAACACCGGGGAGCTGTTTTTT. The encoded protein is CASRAGNTGELFF.

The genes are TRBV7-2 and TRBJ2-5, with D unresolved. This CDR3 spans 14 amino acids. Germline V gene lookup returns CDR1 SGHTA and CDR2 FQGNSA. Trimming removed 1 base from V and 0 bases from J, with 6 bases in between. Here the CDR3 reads CASSLGFHQETQYF. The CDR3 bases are TGTGCCAGCAGCTTAGGTTTTCACCAAGAGACCCAGTACTTC. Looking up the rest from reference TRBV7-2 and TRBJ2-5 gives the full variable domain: GAGVSQSPSNKVTEKGKDVELRCDPISGHTALYWYRQSLGQGLEFLIYFQGNSAPDKSGLPSDRFSAERTGGSVSTLTIQRTQQEDSAVYLCASSLGFHQETQYFGPGTRLLVL.

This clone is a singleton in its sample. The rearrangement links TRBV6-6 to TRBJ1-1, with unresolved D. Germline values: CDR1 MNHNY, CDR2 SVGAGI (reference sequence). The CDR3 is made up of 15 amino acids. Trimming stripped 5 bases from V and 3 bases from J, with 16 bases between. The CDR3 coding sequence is TGTGCCAGCAGTCCACTACAGAAAACCTACACTGAAGCTTTCTTT. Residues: CASSPLQKTYTEAFF.

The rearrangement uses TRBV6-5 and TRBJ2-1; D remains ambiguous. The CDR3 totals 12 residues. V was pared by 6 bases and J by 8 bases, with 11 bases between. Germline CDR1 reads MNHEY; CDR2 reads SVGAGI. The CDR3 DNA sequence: TGTGCCAGCAGCGTCCTTCAGTATGAGCAGTTCTTC. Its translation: CASSVLQYEQFF.

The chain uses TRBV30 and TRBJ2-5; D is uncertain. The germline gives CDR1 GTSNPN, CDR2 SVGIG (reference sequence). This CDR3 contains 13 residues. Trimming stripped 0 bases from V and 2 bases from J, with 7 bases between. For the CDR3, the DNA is TGTGCCTGGAGTGTAGGCGCTCAAGAGACCCAGTACTTC. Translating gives CAWSVGAQETQYF.

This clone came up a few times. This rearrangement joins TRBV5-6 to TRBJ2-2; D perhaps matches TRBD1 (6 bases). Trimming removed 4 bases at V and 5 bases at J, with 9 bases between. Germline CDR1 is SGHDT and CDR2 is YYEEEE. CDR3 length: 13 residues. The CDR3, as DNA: TGTGCCAGCAGCCAAGACAGGACCGGGGAGCTGTTTTTT. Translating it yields CASSQDRTGELFF. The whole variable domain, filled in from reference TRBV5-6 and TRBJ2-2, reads DAGVTQSPTHLIKTRGQQVTLRCSPKSGHDTVSWYQQALGQGPQFIFQYYEEEERQRGNFPDRFSGHQFPNYSSELNVNALLLGDSALYLCASSQDRTGELFFGEGSRLTVL.

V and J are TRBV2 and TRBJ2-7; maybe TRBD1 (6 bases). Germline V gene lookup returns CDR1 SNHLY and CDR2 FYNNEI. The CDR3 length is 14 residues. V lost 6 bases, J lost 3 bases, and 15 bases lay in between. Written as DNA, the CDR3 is TGTGCCAGCAGCTACACAGGGCAGAGCTACGAGCAGTACTTC. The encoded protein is CASSYTGQSYEQYF.

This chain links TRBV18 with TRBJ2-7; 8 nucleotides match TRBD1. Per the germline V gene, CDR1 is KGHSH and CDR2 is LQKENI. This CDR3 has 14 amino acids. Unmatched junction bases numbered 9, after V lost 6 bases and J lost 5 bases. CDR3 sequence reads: CASSQDRVSHEQYF. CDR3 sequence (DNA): TGTGCCAGCTCCCAGGACAGGGTGTCCCACGAGCAGTACTTC.

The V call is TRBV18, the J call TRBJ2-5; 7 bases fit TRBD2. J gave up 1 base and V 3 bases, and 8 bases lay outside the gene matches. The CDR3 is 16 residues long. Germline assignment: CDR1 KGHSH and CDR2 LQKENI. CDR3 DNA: TGTGCCAGCTCACCTGTAAGTGGGAGGGCCCAAGAGACCCAGTACTTC. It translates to CASSPVSGRAQETQYF.

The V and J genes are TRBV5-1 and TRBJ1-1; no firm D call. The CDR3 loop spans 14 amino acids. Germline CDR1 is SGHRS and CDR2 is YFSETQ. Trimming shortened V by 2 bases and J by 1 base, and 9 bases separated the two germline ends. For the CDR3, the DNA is TGCGCCAGCAGCTTATGGGGATCGAACACTGAAGCTTTCTTT. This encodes CASSLWGSNTEAFF. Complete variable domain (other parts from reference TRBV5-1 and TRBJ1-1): KAGVTQTPRYLIKTRGQQVTLSCSPISGHRSVSWYQQTPGQGLQFLFEYFSETQRNKGNFPGRFSGRQFSNSRSEMNVSTLELGDSALYLCASSLWGSNTEAFFGQGTRLTVV.

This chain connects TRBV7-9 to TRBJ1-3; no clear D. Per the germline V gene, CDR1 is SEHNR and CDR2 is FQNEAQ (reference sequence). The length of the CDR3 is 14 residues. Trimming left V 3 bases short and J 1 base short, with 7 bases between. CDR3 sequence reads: CASSFGVSGNTIYF. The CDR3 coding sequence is TGTGCCAGCAGCTTTGGCGTGTCTGGAAACACCATATATTTT.